What follows are 8 T cell receptor beta chains derived from one specimen sequenced in a study of T cell changes during pregnancy in multiple sclerosis. The method was immunoSEQ multiplex PCR; TCRdb's version includes in-frame clones alone and lacks a portion of them. Seen here are under 70,000 clones, 90% observed once, and the top ten hold 5% to 7.5%. The sample in question was peripheral blood, obtained in the third trimester of pregnancy. These receptors all stem from a female donor in good health, enrolled as a control in a pregnancy study.

The chain uses TRBV6-5 and TRBJ1-2; TRBD1 matches 7 bases. Germline-derived CDR1 and CDR2 are MNHEY and SVGAGI. The CDR3 sequence is 16 residues long. The V and J ends lost 0 bases and 2 bases, in that order; junction bases with no gene match: 6. Here the CDR3 DNA reads TGTGCCAGCAGTTACTCGGACGGGACAGACAACTATGGCTACACCTTC. This gives the protein CASSYSDGTDNYGYTF.

This clone came up once. The J gene is TRBJ2-1, the V gene TRBV9; TRBD2 aligns across 10 bases. CDR3 size: 16 residues. CDR1 and CDR2 from the germline V gene are SGDLS and YYNGEE. Losses at the gene ends were 4 bases for V and 6 bases for J; bases not matched to a gene: 10. The CDR3 sequence is CASSLQAGGRVNEQFF. In DNA form, the CDR3 reads TGTGCCAGCAGCCTACAAGCGGGGGGGCGGGTCAATGAGCAGTTCTTC. Based on the CDR3 plus reference TRBV9 and TRBJ2-1, the full variable domain is DSGVTQTPKHLITATGQRVTLRCSPRSGDLSVYWYQQSLDQGLQFLIQYYNGEERAKGNILERFSAQQFPDLHSELNLSSLELGDSALYFCASSLQAGGRVNEQFFGPGTRLTVL.

The rearrangement uses TRBV7-9 and TRBJ2-1, with a weak D call TRBD2 (6 bases). The CDR3 length is 16 residues. The V gene lost 1 base and the J gene lost 7 bases, with 17 bases spanning the gap. CDR1 is SEHNR, CDR2 FQNEAQ, per germline (reference sequence). The CDR3 nucleotides read TGTGCCAGCAGCTTAGGACAGCTCCTAGGAGGGAATGAGCAGTTCTTC. This translates into CASSLGQLLGGNEQFF.

This clone was picked up a small number of times. The chain recombines TRBV28 with TRBJ2-7; 9 bases agree with TRBD1. Germline assignment: CDR1 MDHEN and CDR2 SYDVKM. This CDR3 has 14 residues. J gave up 1 base and V 4 bases, and 2 bases lay outside the gene matches. The CDR3 reads CASSYGQGSYEQYF. DNA for the CDR3: TGTGCCAGCAGTTATGGACAGGGGTCCTACGAGCAGTACTTC.

The V call is TRBV11-3, the J call TRBJ1-2; TRBD1 matches 7 bases. CDR3 length: 12 residues. The V gene end was trimmed by 5 bases and the J gene end by 4 bases; junction bases not matched to a gene: 1. CDR1 is SGHNT and CDR2 is YENEEA in the germline V gene. CDR3 coding DNA: TGTGCCAGCAGCCAGGGGGTCTATGGCTACACCTTC. Its translation: CASSQGVYGYTF.

The chain carries TRBV6-9 and TRBJ2-4, with D possibly TRBD1 on 7 matching bases. The CDR3 is made up of 16 amino acids. The germline gives CDR1 MNHGY, CDR2 SVAAGI. The V end was cut by 2 bases, the J end by 2 bases, with 13 bases between. The CDR3: CASSYSQGGSKNIQYF. Written as DNA, the CDR3 is TGTGCCAGCAGTTATAGTCAGGGGGGCTCCAAAAACATTCAGTACTTC.

J is TRBJ1-2 and V is TRBV7-2, with D possibly TRBD1 on 6 matching bases. The CDR3 is made up of 15 amino acids. Trimming took off 1 base at V and 6 bases at J, with 15 bases between the two ends. Germline CDR1 and CDR2: SGHTA and FQGNSA. The CDR3 sequence: CASSLGGRAGDGYTF. CDR3 nucleotides: TGTGCCAGCAGCTTAGGGGGGCGAGCTGGGGATGGCTACACCTTC. Full variable domain (outside the CDR3, taken from reference TRBV7-2 and TRBJ1-2): GAGVSQSPSNKVTEKGKDVELRCDPISGHTALYWYRQSLGQGLEFLIYFQGNSAPDKSGLPSDRFSAERTGGSVSTLTIQRTQQEDSAVYLCASSLGGRAGDGYTFGSGTRLTVV.

V is TRBV9 and J is TRBJ1-1; the D gene is possibly TRBD1 (6 bases). In germline, CDR1 is SGDLS, CDR2 YYNGEE. The CDR3 has 12 amino acids. Between the trimmed V and J ends, which lost 4 bases and 8 bases, there was a span of 12 bases. In nucleotides, the CDR3 is TGTGCCAGCAGCCCCTGGGACAAGGAAGCTTTCTTT. Its translation: CASSPWDKEAFF. Full variable domain (missing parts from reference TRBV9 and TRBJ1-1): DSGVTQTPKHLITATGQRVTLRCSPRSGDLSVYWYQQSLDQGLQFLIQYYNGEERAKGNILERFSAQQFPDLHSELNLSSLELGDSALYFCASSPWDKEAFFGQGTRLTVV.